A selection of T cell receptor beta chains follows, all from one sample in a study of T cells in Graves' hyperthyroidism and ophthalmopathy. Using its own MiXCR run on the multiplex PCR reads, TCRdb lists one record per CDR3 protein. This table holds hundreds of thousands of distinct CDR3 sequences, around 14% found once. Sequencing used blood. The source of these receptors is a young woman with Graves' hyperthyroidism. The CDR3 runs from the conserved cysteine through the conserved F or W. A D gene is named only where the DNA matches it firmly. Clone size is shown for a subset of rows, as once, few, many or a class of expanded clone.

v_call: TRBV20-1; j_call: TRBJ1-1; clone_size: many; d_call: .; cdr3_aa: CSARDRSGAPEAFF; cdr3_nt: TGCAGTGCTAGAGATAGATCAGGGGCCCCTGAAGCTTTCTTT
v_call: TRBV7-9; j_call: TRBJ2-7; clone_size: few; d_call: .; cdr3_aa: CASSQLTGRISSYEQYF; cdr3_nt: TGTGCCAGCAGCCAGTTGACGGGCCGGATAAGCTCCTACGAGCAGTACTTC
v_call: TRBV28; j_call: TRBJ2-3; clone_size: many; d_call: .; cdr3_aa: CASSLWDSNTDTQYF; cdr3_nt: TGTGCCAGCAGTTTGTGGGACTCCAACACAGATACGCAGTATTTT
v_call: TRBV27; j_call: TRBJ2-7; clone_size: many; d_call: .; cdr3_aa: CASSRGARGSARPYEQYF; cdr3_nt: TGTGCCAGCAGTCGAGGGGCCCGTGGGAGCGCCAGACCTTACGAGCAGTACTTC
v_call: TRBV7-8; j_call: TRBJ1-5; clone_size: many; d_call: TRBD1; cdr3_aa: CASNLRGYQPQHF; cdr3_nt: TGTGCCAGCAACCTCAGGGGGTATCAGCCCCAGCATTTT
v_call: TRBV28; j_call: TRBJ2-1; clone_size: .; d_call: .; cdr3_aa: CASSESGTIDEQFF; cdr3_nt: TGTGCCAGCAGCGAATCCGGGACAATCGATGAGCAGTTCTTC
v_call: TRBV12-3/TRBV12-4; j_call: TRBJ2-3; clone_size: .; d_call: TRBD1; cdr3_aa: CASSLFGTGADTQYF; cdr3_nt: TGTGCCAGCAGTTTGTTCGGTACAGGGGCAGATACGCAGTATTTT
v_call: TRBV10-3; j_call: TRBJ2-4; clone_size: .; d_call: .; cdr3_aa: CAISESWAGKNIQYF; cdr3_nt: TGTGCCATCAGTGAGTCGTGGGCAGGGAAAAACATTCAGTACTTC
v_call: TRBV2; j_call: TRBJ1-1; clone_size: many; d_call: .; cdr3_aa: CASSDDRRTEAFF; cdr3_nt: TGTGCCAGCAGTGATGACAGACGCACTGAAGCTTTCTTT
v_call: TRBV30; j_call: TRBJ2-4; clone_size: many; d_call: .; cdr3_aa: CACTPGTLAKNIQYF; cdr3_nt: TGTGCCTGCACCCCCGGAACCCTAGCCAAAAACATTCAGTACTTC
v_call: TRBV28; j_call: TRBJ1-1; clone_size: many; d_call: TRBD1; cdr3_aa: CASSYRGPSTEAFF; cdr3_nt: TGTGCCAGCAGTTACAGGGGGCCGAGCACTGAAGCTTTCTTT
v_call: TRBV4-1; j_call: TRBJ1-2; clone_size: few; d_call: TRBD1; cdr3_aa: CASSQEGGQGAFGYTF; cdr3_nt: TGCGCCAGCAGCCAAGAAGGGGGACAGGGGGCTTTTGGCTACACCTTC
v_call: TRBV29-1; j_call: TRBJ2-3; clone_size: .; d_call: .; cdr3_aa: CSVEDETQYF; cdr3_nt: TGCAGCGTTGAAGATGAAACGCAGTATTTT
v_call: TRBV19; j_call: TRBJ2-3; clone_size: .; d_call: TRBD2; cdr3_aa: CASTELAGAPTDTQYF; cdr3_nt: TGTGCCAGTACCGAGCTAGCGGGAGCCCCAACAGATACGCAGTATTTT
v_call: TRBV24-1; j_call: TRBJ2-7; clone_size: few; d_call: TRBD2; cdr3_aa: CATSDPKGSGRIHEQYF; cdr3_nt: TGTGCCACCAGTGATCCCAAGGGGAGCGGGAGAATCCACGAGCAGTACTTC
v_call: TRBV7-2; j_call: TRBJ1-4; clone_size: many; d_call: TRBD1; cdr3_aa: CASSSLSGDREGEKLFF; cdr3_nt: TGTGCCAGCAGCTCACTGTCGGGGGACAGGGAGGGAGAAAAACTGTTTTTT
v_call: TRBV15; j_call: TRBJ2-3; clone_size: few; d_call: .; cdr3_aa: CATSGADTYTDTQYF; cdr3_nt: TGTGCCACCAGCGGGGCGGACACCTACACAGATACGCAGTATTTT
v_call: TRBV6-1; j_call: TRBJ2-1; clone_size: .; d_call: .; cdr3_aa: CGCSINNEQFF; cdr3_nt: TGTGGATGCTCGATAAACAATGAGCAGTTCTTC
v_call: TRBV3-1; j_call: TRBJ2-1; clone_size: once; d_call: .; cdr3_aa: CASSTGPGHNYNEQFF; cdr3_nt: TGTGCCAGCAGCACCGGTCCGGGGCATAACTACAATGAGCAGTTCTTC
v_call: TRBV19; j_call: TRBJ2-7; clone_size: many; d_call: .; cdr3_aa: CASSIATFGEGYEQYF; cdr3_nt: TGTGCCAGTAGTATAGCGACGTTCGGGGAAGGCTACGAGCAGTACTTC
v_call: TRBV6-1; j_call: TRBJ2-3; clone_size: many; d_call: .; cdr3_aa: CASTDRGATDTQYF; cdr3_nt: TGTGCCAGCACCGATCGGGGGGCCACAGATACGCAGTATTTT
v_call: TRBV15; j_call: TRBJ1-2; clone_size: few; d_call: .; cdr3_aa: CATSRDLRPSRAPNYGYTF; cdr3_nt: TGTGCCACCAGCAGAGATTTAAGGCCTTCAAGGGCCCCCAACTATGGCTACACCTTC
v_call: TRBV18; j_call: TRBJ1-4; clone_size: many; d_call: .; cdr3_aa: CASSPGPNEKLFF; cdr3_nt: TGTGCCAGCTCACCAGGACCGAATGAAAAACTGTTTTTT
v_call: TRBV5-8; j_call: TRBJ1-1; clone_size: .; d_call: .; cdr3_aa: CASSLVGGLHTEAFF; cdr3_nt: TGTGCCAGCAGCTTGGTCGGGGGGCTTCACACTGAAGCTTTCTTT
v_call: TRBV28; j_call: TRBJ2-2; clone_size: many; d_call: .; cdr3_aa: CASSLLTGELFF; cdr3_nt: TGTGCCAGCAGTTTACTCACCGGGGAGCTGTTTTTT
v_call: TRBV20-1; j_call: TRBJ2-7; clone_size: many; d_call: TRBD2; cdr3_aa: CRVTAGGEQYF; cdr3_nt: TGCAGGGTAACGGCGGGGGGCGAGCAGTACTTC
v_call: TRBV7-9; j_call: TRBJ2-3; clone_size: .; d_call: .; cdr3_aa: CASSRQRELSGPDTQYF; cdr3_nt: TGTGCCAGCAGCCGCCAAAGGGAACTATCCGGGCCAGATACGCAGTATTTT
v_call: TRBV18; j_call: TRBJ2-7; clone_size: .; d_call: .; cdr3_aa: CASSPPVEQYF; cdr3_nt: TGTGCCAGCTCACCACCAGTCGAGCAGTACTTC
v_call: TRBV3-1; j_call: TRBJ1-2; clone_size: .; d_call: .; cdr3_aa: CASSQTGRGDYTF; cdr3_nt: TGTGCCAGCAGCCAAACAGGGAGAGGTGACTACACCTTC
v_call: TRBV9; j_call: TRBJ2-1; clone_size: few; d_call: .; cdr3_aa: CASSVETYNEQFF; cdr3_nt: TGTGCCAGCAGCGTAGAAACCTACAATGAGCAGTTCTTC
v_call: TRBV27; j_call: TRBJ2-1; clone_size: few; d_call: TRBD2; cdr3_aa: CASSLLTSGRAFRDNEQFF; cdr3_nt: TGTGCCAGCAGTTTATTGACTAGCGGGAGGGCCTTCCGGGACAATGAGCAGTTCTTC
v_call: TRBV6-1; j_call: TRBJ1-2; clone_size: few; d_call: .; cdr3_aa: CASSSGVYGYTF; cdr3_nt: TGTGCCTCCTCATCCGGAGTTTATGGCTACACCTTC
v_call: TRBV20-1; j_call: TRBJ2-3; clone_size: many; d_call: TRBD2; cdr3_aa: CSARHGGSTDTQYF; cdr3_nt: TGCAGTGCTAGACACGGGGGGAGCACAGATACGCAGTATTTT
v_call: TRBV20-1; j_call: TRBJ1-5; clone_size: .; d_call: .; cdr3_aa: CSARAGYSNQPQHF; cdr3_nt: TGCAGTGCTAGAGCGGGGTATAGCAATCAGCCCCAGCATTTT
v_call: TRBV6-2/TRBV6-3; j_call: TRBJ2-2; clone_size: .; d_call: .; cdr3_aa: CASTRGTGELFF; cdr3_nt: TGTGCCAGCACAAGGGGCACCGGGGAGCTGTTTTTT
v_call: TRBV28; j_call: TRBJ2-7; clone_size: .; d_call: .; cdr3_aa: CASIRRDTYEQYF; cdr3_nt: TGTGCCAGCATTCGAAGGGACACCTACGAGCAGTACTTC
v_call: TRBV11-2; j_call: TRBJ2-7; clone_size: few; d_call: TRBD2; cdr3_aa: CASSFGLALYEQYF; cdr3_nt: TGTGCCAGCAGCTTCGGACTAGCTTTGTACGAGCAGTACTTC
v_call: TRBV20-1; j_call: TRBJ1-4; clone_size: few; d_call: .; cdr3_aa: CSARWGLNEKLFF; cdr3_nt: TGCAGTGCTAGGTGGGGACTGAATGAAAAACTGTTTTTT
v_call: TRBV29-1; j_call: TRBJ2-7; clone_size: few; d_call: .; cdr3_aa: CSVEDRVQGRVYEQYF; cdr3_nt: TGCAGCGTTGAAGATCGGGTGCAGGGTAGGGTCTACGAGCAGTACTTC